This T cell receptor (beta chain) was profiled in a study of cytomegalovirus exposure and HLA in healthy donors. Healthy people donating bone marrow made up the donors. Overall study results and limits: TCR beta V- and J-gene trimming, according to a later analysis, was linked to a missense DCLRE1C variant.

It was with 60 Vbeta and 13 Jbeta primers that the PCR ran. The repertoire was sequenced with immunoSEQ multiplex PCR; TCRdb's copy has only in-frame clones and lacks some. Of roughly 95,000 clones in the sample, around four fifths were seen once. In regard to this clone: Its matching antigen is unknown.

CDR3 size: 12 residues. Germline lookup yields CDR1 SQVTM and CDR2 ANQGSEA. V lost 6 bases, J lost 7 bases, and 13 bases lay in between. The chain couples TRBV29-1 to TRBJ1-5; D is ambiguous. The clonotype comes from a man aged 25-45 years in good health and CMV-seropositive. Input material: PBMCs. The CDR3 sequence is CSVGGSQQPQHF. CDR3 nucleotide sequence: TGCAGCGTCGGCGGGTCGCAGCAGCCCCAGCATTTT.